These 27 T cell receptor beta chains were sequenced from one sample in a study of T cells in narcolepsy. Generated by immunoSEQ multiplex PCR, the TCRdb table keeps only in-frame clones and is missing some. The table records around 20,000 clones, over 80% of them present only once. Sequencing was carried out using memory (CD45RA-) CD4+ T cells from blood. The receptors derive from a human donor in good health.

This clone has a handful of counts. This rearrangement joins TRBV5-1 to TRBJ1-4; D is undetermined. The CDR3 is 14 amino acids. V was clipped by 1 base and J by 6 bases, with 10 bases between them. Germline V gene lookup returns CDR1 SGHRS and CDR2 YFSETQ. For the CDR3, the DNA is TGCGCCAGCAGCTTGAGGAACCGATATGAAAAACTGTTTTTT. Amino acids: CASSLRNRYEKLFF.

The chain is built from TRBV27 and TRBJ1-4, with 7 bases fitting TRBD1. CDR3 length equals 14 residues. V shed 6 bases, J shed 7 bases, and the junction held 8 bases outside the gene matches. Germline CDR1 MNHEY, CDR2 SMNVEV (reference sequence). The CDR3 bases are TGTGCCAGCAGCCAACAGGGGACACCTGAAAAACTGTTTTTT. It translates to CASSQQGTPEKLFF.

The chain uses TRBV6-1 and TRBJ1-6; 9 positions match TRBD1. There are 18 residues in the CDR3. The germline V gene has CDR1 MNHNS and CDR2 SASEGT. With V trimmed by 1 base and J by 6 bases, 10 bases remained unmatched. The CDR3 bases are TGTGCCAGCAGTGAAGTTATCCGGGCGGGACAGGGTAATTCACCCCTCCACTTT. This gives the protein CASSEVIRAGQGNSPLHF.

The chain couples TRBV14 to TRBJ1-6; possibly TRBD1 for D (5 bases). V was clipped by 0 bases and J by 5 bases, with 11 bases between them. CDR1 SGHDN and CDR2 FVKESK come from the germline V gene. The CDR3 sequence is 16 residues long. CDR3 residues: CASSQDTGWDNSPLHF. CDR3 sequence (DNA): TGTGCCAGCAGCCAAGACACAGGATGGGATAATTCACCCCTCCACTTT.

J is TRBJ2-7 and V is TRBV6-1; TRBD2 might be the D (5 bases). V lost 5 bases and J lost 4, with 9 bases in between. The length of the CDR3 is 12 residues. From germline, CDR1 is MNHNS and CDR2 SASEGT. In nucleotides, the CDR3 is TGTGCCAGCAGTTCGGGGATTTACGAGCAGTACTTC. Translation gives CASSSGIYEQYF.

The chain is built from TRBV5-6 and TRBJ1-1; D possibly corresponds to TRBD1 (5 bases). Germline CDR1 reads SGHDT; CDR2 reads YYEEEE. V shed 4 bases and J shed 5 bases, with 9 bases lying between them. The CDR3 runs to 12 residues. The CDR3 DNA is TGTGCCAGCAGCCGCCGGGGGACTGAAGCTTTCTTT. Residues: CASSRRGTEAFF.

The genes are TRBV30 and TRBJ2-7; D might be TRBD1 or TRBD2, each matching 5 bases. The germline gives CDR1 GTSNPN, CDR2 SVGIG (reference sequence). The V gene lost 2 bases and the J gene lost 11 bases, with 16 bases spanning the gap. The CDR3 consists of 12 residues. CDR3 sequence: CAWSTRPGREYF. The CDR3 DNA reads TGTGCCTGGAGTACACGCCCAGGGAGAGAGTACTTC.

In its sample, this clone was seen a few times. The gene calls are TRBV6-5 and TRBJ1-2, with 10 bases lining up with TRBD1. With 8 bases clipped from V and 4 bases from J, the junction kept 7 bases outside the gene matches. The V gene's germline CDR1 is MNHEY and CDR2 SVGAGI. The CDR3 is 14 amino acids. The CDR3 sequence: CASGGTGDTYGYTF. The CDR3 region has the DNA TGTGCCAGCGGGGGGACAGGGGACACCTATGGCTACACCTTC.

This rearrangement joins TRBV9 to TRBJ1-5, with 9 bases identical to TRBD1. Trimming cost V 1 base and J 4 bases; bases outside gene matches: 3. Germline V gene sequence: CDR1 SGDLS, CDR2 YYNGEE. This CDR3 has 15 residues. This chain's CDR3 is CASSVSGQGNQPQHF. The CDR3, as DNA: TGTGCCAGCAGCGTATCCGGACAGGGGAATCAGCCCCAGCATTTT.

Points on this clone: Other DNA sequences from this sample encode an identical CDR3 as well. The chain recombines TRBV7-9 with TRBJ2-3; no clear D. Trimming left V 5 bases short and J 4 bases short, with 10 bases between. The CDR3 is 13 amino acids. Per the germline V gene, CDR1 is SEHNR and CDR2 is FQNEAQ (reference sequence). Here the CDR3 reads CASSPRGPDTQYF. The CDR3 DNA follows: TGTGCCAGCAGCCCTCGAGGCCCAGATACGCAGTATTTT.

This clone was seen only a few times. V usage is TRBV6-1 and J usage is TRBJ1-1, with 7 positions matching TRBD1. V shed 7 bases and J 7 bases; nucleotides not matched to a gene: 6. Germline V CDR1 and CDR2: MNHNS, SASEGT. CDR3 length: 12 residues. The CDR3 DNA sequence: TGTGCCAGCATCTTCAGGGGGGGTGAAGCTTTCTTT. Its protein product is CASIFRGGEAFF.

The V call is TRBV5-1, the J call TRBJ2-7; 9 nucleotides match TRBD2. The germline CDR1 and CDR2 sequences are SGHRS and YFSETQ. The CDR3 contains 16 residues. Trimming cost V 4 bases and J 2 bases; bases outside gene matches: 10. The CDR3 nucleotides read TGCGCCAGCAGCCTACAAACTAGCGGGCTTACCTACGAGCAGTACTTC. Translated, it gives CASSLQTSGLTYEQYF.

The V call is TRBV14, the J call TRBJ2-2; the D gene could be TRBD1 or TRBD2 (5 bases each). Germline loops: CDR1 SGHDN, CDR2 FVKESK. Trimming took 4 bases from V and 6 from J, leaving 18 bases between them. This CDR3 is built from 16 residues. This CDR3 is CASSLLPGTVSGELFF. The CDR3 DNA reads TGTGCCAGCAGCCTCCTGCCAGGGACGGTGTCCGGGGAGCTGTTTTTT.

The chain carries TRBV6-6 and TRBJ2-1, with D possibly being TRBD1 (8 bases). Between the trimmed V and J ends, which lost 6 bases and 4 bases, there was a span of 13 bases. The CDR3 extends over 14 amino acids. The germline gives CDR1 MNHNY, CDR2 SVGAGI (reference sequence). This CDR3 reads CASRAGQAYNEQFF. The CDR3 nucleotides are TGTGCCAGCAGAGCGGGACAGGCGTACAATGAGCAGTTCTTC.

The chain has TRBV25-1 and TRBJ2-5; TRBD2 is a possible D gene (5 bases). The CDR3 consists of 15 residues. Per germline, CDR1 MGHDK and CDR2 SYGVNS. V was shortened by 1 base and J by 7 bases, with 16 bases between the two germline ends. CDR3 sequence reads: CASSELALGEGTQYF. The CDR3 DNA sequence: TGTGCCAGCAGTGAATTGGCGTTGGGTGAGGGGACCCAGTACTTC.

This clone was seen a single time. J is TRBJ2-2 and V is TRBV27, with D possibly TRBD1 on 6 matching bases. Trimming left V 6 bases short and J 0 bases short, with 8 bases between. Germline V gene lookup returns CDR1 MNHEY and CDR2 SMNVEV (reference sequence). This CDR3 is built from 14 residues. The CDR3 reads CASRDRPNTGELFF. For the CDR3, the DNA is TGTGCCAGCAGGGACAGACCGAACACCGGGGAGCTGTTTTTT.

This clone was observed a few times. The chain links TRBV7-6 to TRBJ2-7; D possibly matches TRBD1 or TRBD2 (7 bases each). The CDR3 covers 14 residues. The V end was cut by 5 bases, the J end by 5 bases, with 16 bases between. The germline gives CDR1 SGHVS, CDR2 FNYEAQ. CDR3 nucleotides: TGTGCCAGCAGCCCGGGGGGAGACAGGGACGAGCAGTACTTC. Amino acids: CASSPGGDRDEQYF. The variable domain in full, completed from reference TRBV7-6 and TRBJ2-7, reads GAGVSQSPRYKVTKRGQDVALRCDPISGHVSLYWYRQALGQGPEFLTYFNYEAQQDKSGLPNDRFSAERPEGSISTLTIQRTEQRDSAMYRCASSPGGDRDEQYFGPGTRLTVT.

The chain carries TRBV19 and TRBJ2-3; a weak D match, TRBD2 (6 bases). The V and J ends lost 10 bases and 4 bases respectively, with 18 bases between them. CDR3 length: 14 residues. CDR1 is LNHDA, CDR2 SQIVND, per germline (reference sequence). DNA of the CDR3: TGTGCCACCAAGATGACTGGGACTTCAGATACGCAGTATTTT. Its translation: CATKMTGTSDTQYF.

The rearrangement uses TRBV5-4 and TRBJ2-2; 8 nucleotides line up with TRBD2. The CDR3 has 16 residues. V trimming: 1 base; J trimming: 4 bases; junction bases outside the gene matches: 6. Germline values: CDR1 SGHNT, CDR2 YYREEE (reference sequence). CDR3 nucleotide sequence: TGTGCCAGCAGCTTGCCGTTAGCGGGGCGCACCGGGGAGCTGTTTTTT. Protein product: CASSLPLAGRTGELFF. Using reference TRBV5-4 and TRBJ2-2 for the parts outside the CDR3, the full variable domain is ETGVTQSPTHLIKTRGQQVTLRCSSQSGHNTVSWYQQALGQGPQFIFQYYREEENGRGNFPPRFSGLQFPNYSSELNVNALELDDSALYLCASSLPLAGRTGELFFGEGSRLTVL.

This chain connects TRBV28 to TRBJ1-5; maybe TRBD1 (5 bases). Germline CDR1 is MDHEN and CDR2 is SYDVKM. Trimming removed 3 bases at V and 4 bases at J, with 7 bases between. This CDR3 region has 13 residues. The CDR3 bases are TGTGCCAGCAGTTTTCAGGGTAATCAGCCCCAGCATTTT. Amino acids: CASSFQGNQPQHF. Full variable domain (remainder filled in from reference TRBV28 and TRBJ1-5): DVKVTQSSRYLVKRTGEKVFLECVQDMDHENMFWYRQDPGLGLRLIYFSYDVKMKEKGDIPEGYSVSREKKERFSLILESASTNQTSMYLCASSFQGNQPQHFGDGTRLSIL.

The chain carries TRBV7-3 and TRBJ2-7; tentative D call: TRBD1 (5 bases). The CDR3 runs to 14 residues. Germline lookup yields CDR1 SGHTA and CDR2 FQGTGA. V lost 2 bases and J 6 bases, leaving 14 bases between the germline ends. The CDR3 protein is CASSLWGPESEQYF. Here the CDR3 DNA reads TGTGCCAGCAGCTTATGGGGCCCAGAGAGCGAGCAGTACTTC.

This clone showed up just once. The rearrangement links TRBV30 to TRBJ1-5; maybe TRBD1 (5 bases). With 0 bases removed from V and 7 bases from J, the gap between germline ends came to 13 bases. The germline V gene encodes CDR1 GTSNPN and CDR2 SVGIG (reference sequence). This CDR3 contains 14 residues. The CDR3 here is CAWSVRGNGQPQHF. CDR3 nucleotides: TGTGCCTGGAGTGTACGGGGGAACGGGCAGCCCCAGCATTTT.

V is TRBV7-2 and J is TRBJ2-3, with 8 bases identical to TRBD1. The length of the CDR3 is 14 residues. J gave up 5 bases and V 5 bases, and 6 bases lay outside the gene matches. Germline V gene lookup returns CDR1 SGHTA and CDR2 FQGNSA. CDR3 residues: CASSDRTGRDTQYF. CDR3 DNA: TGTGCCAGCAGCGATCGGACAGGGAGAGATACGCAGTATTTT.

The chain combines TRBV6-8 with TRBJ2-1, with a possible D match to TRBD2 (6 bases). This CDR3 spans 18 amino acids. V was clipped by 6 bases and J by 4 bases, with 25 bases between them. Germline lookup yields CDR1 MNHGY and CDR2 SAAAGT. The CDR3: CASRGAPRGVSGYNEQFF. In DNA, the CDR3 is TGTGCCAGCAGAGGGGCCCCCCGAGGGGTTAGCGGTTACAATGAGCAGTTCTTC.

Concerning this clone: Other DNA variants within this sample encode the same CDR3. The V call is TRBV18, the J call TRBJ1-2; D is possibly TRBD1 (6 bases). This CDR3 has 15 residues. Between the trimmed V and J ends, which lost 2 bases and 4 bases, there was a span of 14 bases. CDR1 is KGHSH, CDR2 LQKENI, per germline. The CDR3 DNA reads TGTGCCAGCTCACCAATCCAGGACAGCGGCTATGGCTACACCTTC. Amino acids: CASSPIQDSGYGYTF.

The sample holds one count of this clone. CDR3 protein: CASSHGGHQPQHF. Written as DNA, the CDR3 is TGTGCCAGCAGCCACGGGGGGCATCAGCCCCAGCATTTT. This sequence joins TRBV4-2 and TRBJ1-5, with a possible D match to TRBD1 (6 bases). Trimming cost V 3 bases and J 5 bases, with 8 bases left between them. This CDR3 comprises 13 residues. Germline CDR1 is LGHNA and CDR2 is YNFKEQ.

The CDR3 loop is CASSRAGASGSYEQYF. The DNA for the CDR3 is TGTGCCAGCAGTAGGGCGGGAGCTAGCGGCTCCTACGAGCAGTACTTC. The chain couples TRBV7-2 to TRBJ2-7; 7 bases map to TRBD2. This CDR3 is built from 16 residues. Losses at the gene ends were 6 bases for V and 0 bases for J; bases not matched to a gene: 11. Germline V lookup: CDR1 SGHTA, CDR2 FQGNSA.